This T cell receptor beta chain was identified during a study of cytomegalovirus exposure and HLA in healthy donors. This CDR3 has 16 amino acids. V was trimmed by 1 base and J by 1 base, leaving 11 bases between them. Germline assignment: CDR1 SGHTA and CDR2 FQGNSA. Only in-frame clones appear in the TCRdb table, and some are missing; sequencing was by immunoSEQ multiplex PCR. The table has more than 70,000 clones, over 90% seen once. This chain connects TRBV7-2 to TRBJ1-5; no firm D call. The sequence came from a woman aged 18-29 years in good health and CMV-seronegative. Source material: PBMCs. Written as DNA, the CDR3 is TGTGCCAGCAGCTTAGGGCCAGGCGGGAGCAATCAGCCCCAGCATTTT. Residues: CASSLGPGGSNQPQHF.